The rows below give T cell receptor beta chains drawn from one sample of a study of radiation and T cells in renal cell carcinoma. TCRdb's table, derived via immunoSEQ multiplex PCR, lists solely in-frame clones and lacks some. In the table there are 60,000 to 80,000 clones, over 80% of which are singletons. The sample was blood, taken from a patient whose treatment included radiotherapy and nephrectomy. The receptors come from a man aged 55 to 70 with renal cell carcinoma. The CDR3 runs from the conserved cysteine through the conserved F or W. Not all rows give a size; the values are once, few, many and, for expanded clones, a class.

clone_size: -
v_call: TRBV19
cdr3_aa: CASSIDLGPSYEQYF

clone_size: -
v_call: TRBV7-9
cdr3_aa: CASSLAASGAYEQYF

clone_size: once
v_call: TRBV9
cdr3_aa: CASSVVASGSSYNEQFF

clone_size: -
v_call: TRBV2
cdr3_aa: CASSEQGKGNTIYF

clone_size: once
v_call: TRBV19
cdr3_aa: CASSMETAGTGTNEKLFF

clone_size: -
v_call: TRBV19
cdr3_aa: CASSIEGPGGQGRIETQYF

clone_size: once
v_call: TRBV28
cdr3_aa: CASRSGGGNEKLFF

clone_size: -
v_call: TRBV13
cdr3_aa: CASSLEAGASRYEQYF

clone_size: -
v_call: TRBV6-1
cdr3_aa: CASSALAVPTDTQYF

clone_size: -
v_call: TRBV2
cdr3_aa: CASSGLLTGELFF

clone_size: -
v_call: TRBV5-1
cdr3_aa: CASSRAGGNFADIQYF

clone_size: -
v_call: TRBV9
cdr3_aa: CASGRSSAADTQYF

clone_size: -
v_call: TRBV7-2
cdr3_aa: CASSLREQGPYEQYF

clone_size: -
v_call: TRBV28
cdr3_aa: CASGQLAGGPNF

clone_size: -
v_call: TRBV2
cdr3_aa: CASTLLRGSGETQYF

clone_size: -
v_call: TRBV6-5
cdr3_aa: CASGSQLAGVEEQYF

clone_size: -
v_call: TRBV7-9
cdr3_aa: CASSLAGGPVEQFF